This T cell receptor beta chain stems from a study of T cells and copy number aberrations in small-cell lung cancer. Produced via immunoSEQ multiplex PCR; TCRdb's table is partial and in-frame only. Seen here are 9,400 or so clones, over 60% observed once, and the top ten hold roughly 34%. This CDR3 contains 13 residues. V dropped 5 bases and J dropped 8; count of bases not matched to a gene: 7. Germline V gene data show CDR1 as MNHEY and CDR2 as SVGAGI. Sequences were obtained from normal tissue next to the tumor. This rearrangement joins TRBV6-5 to TRBJ1-1, with 8 bases identical to TRBD1. The clonotype comes from a man in his sixties with small cell lung cancer. CDR3 bases: TGTGCCAGCAGTGAGATCAGGGGGCGCGAAGCTTTCTTT. Translation gives CASSEIRGREAFF.